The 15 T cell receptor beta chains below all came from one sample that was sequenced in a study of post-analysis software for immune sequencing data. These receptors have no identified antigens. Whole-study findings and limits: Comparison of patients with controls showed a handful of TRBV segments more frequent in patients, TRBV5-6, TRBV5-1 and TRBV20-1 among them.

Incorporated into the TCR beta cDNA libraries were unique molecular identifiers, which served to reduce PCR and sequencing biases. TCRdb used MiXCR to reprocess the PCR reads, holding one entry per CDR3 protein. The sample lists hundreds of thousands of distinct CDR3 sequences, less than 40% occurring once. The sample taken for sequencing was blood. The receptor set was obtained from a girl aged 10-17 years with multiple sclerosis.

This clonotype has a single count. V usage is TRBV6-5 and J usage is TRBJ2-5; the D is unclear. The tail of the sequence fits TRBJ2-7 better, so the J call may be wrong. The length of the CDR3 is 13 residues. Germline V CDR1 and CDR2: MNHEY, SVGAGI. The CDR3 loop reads CASSYSIHYEQYF. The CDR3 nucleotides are TGTGCCAGCAGTTACTCGATTCACTACGAGCAGTACTTC.

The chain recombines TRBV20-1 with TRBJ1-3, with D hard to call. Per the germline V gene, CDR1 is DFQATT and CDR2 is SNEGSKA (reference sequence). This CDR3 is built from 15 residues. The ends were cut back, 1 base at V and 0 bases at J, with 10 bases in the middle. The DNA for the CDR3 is TGCAGTGCTAGAGTGCCGGGGAGCTCTGGAAACACCATATATTTT. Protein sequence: CSARVPGSSGNTIYF.

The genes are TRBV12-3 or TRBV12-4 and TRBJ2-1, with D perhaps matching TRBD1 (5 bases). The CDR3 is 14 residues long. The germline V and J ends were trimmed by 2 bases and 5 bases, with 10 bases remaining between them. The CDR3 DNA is TGTGCCAGCAGTTTACTGGCCAGGGACAATGAGCAGTTCTTC. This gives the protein CASSLLARDNEQFF.

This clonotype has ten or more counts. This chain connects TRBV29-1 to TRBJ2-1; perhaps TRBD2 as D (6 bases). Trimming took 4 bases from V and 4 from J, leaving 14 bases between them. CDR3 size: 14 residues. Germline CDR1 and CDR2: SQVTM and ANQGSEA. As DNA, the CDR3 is TGCAGCGTTGGAAGAGGACTAAATTACAATGAGCAGTTCTTC. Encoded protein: CSVGRGLNYNEQFF.

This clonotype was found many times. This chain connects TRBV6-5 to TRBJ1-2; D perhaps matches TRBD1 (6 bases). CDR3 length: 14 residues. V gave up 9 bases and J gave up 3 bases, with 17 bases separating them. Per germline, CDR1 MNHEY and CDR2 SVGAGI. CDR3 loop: CASSRDPGDYGYTF. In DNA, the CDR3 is TGTGCCAGTTCCCGAGACCCAGGGGACTATGGCTACACCTTC.

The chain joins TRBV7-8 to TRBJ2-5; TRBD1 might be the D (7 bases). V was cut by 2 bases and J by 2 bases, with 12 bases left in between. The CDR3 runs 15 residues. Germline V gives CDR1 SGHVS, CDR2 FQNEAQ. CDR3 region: CASSLWRDSQETQYF. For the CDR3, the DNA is TGTGCCAGCAGCTTATGGAGGGACAGTCAAGAGACCCAGTACTTC.

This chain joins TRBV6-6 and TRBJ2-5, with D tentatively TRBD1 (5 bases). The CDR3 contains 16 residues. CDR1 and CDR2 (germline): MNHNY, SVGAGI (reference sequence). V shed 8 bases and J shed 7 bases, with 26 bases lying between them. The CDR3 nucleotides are TGTGCCAGCCCCACGGCGGTTTTAGGGGCGGCCGGGACCCAGTACTTC. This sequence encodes CASPTAVLGAAGTQYF.

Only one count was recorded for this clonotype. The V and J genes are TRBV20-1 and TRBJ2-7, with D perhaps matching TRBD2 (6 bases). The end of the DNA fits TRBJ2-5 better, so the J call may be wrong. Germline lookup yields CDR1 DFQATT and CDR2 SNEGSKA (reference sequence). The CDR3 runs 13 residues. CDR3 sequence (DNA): TGCAGTGCTAGTGCGGGGCCGGGAGAGACCCAGTACTTC. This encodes CSASAGPGETQYF.

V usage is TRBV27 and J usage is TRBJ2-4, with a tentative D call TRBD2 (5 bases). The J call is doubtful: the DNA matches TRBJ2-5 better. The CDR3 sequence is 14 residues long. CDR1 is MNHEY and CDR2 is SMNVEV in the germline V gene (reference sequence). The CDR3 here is CASSGRGSQETQYF. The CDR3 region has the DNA TGTGCCAGCAGTGGACGGGGATCCCAAGAGACCCAGTACTTC.

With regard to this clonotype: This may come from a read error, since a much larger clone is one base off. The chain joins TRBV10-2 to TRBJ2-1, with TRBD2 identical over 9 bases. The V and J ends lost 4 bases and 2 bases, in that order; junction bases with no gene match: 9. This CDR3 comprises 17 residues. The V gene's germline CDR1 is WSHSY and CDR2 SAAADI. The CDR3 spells CASSGPGLARTYNEQFF. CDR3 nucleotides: TGCGCCAGCAGTGGCCCTGGACTAGCGAGGACCTACAATGAGCAGTTCTTC.

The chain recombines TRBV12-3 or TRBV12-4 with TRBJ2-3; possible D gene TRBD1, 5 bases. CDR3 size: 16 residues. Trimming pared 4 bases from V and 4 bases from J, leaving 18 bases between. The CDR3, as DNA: TGTGCCAGCAGTTGCCCGGAAGGGGTCGACGCAGATACGCAGTATTTT. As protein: CASSCPEGVDADTQYF.

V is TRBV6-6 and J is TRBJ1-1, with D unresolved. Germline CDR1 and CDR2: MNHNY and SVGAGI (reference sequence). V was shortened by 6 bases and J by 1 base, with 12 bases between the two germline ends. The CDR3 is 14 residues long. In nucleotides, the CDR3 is TGTGCCAGCAGGCACGACCGTCAGAACACTGAAGCTTTCTTT. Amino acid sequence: CASRHDRQNTEAFF.

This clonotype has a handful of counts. This CDR3 reads CASRGWRGGDNEQFF. CDR3 in DNA: TGTGCCAGCAGGGGATGGAGGGGGGGCGATAATGAGCAGTTCTTC. The gene calls are TRBV11-2 and TRBJ2-1; possibly TRBD2 for D (7 bases). Germline V gene data show CDR1 as SGHAT and CDR2 as FQNNGV. With 6 bases removed from V and 7 bases from J, the gap between germline ends came to 19 bases. The CDR3 covers 15 residues.

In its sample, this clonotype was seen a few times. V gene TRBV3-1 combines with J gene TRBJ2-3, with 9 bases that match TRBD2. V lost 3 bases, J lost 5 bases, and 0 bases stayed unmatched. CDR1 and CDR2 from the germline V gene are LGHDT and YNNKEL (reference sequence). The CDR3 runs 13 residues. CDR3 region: CASSQRGGDTQYF. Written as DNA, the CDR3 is TGTGCCAGCAGCCAGCGGGGGGGAGATACGCAGTATTTT.

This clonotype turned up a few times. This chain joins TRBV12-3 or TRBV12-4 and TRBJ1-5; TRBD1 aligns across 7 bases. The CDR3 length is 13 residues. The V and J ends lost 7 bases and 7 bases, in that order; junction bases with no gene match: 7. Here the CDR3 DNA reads TGTGCCAGCACTTCGACAGGGAACCAGCCCCAGCATTTT. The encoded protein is CASTSTGNQPQHF.